Shown below are 15 T cell receptor beta chains from a single sample sequenced in a study of cytomegalovirus exposure and HLA in healthy donors. The PCR ran on 60 Vbeta and 13 Jbeta primers. The data were produced by immunoSEQ multiplex PCR, yet TCRdb's version contains in-frame clones alone and is incomplete. The sample records 150,000 to 250,000 clones, approximately 78% being singletons. The material sequenced was PBMCs. These receptors originate from a woman between 45 and 65 years old in good health and CMV-seropositive.

The chain is built from TRBV5-1 and TRBJ2-1; 10 bases align to TRBD2. Germline V CDR1 and CDR2: SGHRS, YFSETQ. Unmatched junction bases numbered 8, after V lost 2 bases and J lost 9 bases. The CDR3 has 15 residues. CDR3 nucleotides: TGCGCCAGCAGCTTCGTAAGCGGGAGGGTCAGTGAGCAGTTCTTC. This sequence encodes CASSFVSGRVSEQFF.

V usage is TRBV7-9 and J usage is TRBJ1-5; 7 positions match TRBD1. The CDR3 has 14 amino acids. Unmatched junction bases numbered 1, after V lost 2 bases and J lost 3 bases. The germline gives CDR1 SEHNR, CDR2 FQNEAQ (reference sequence). The DNA for the CDR3 is TGTGCCAGCAGCTTACAGGGGGACAATCAGCCCCAGCATTTT. This gives the protein CASSLQGDNQPQHF.

CDR3 loop: CASSDSGTGHDEQFF. For the CDR3, the DNA is TGTGCCAGCAGTGACTCAGGGACAGGCCACGATGAGCAGTTCTTC. V gene TRBV6-4 combines with J gene TRBJ2-1; 8 nucleotides line up with TRBD1. Germline V gene lookup returns CDR1 MRHNA and CDR2 SNTAGT. The trim removed 0 bases at V and 8 bases at J, leaving 6 bases unmatched. The CDR3 covers 15 residues.

The J gene is TRBJ2-5, the V gene TRBV7-9, with a tentative D call TRBD2 (5 bases). The CDR3 extends over 13 amino acids. Germline CDR1 reads SEHNR; CDR2 reads FQNEAQ (reference sequence). The germline V and J ends were trimmed by 2 bases and 5 bases, with 9 bases remaining between them. DNA for the CDR3: TGTGCCAGCAGCTTATCAGCGGTCGAGACCCAGTACTTC. This sequence encodes CASSLSAVETQYF. The complete variable domain, with remaining parts taken from reference TRBV7-9 and TRBJ2-5, reads DTGVSQNPRHKITKRGQNVTFRCDPISEHNRLYWYRQTLGQGPEFLTYFQNEAQLEKSRLLSDRFSAERPKGSFSTLEIQRTEQGDSAMYLCASSLSAVETQYFGPGTRLLVL.

The chain uses TRBV2 and TRBJ2-2; the D gene is possibly TRBD2 (6 bases). The CDR3 covers 15 residues. Trimming removed 6 bases at V and 4 bases at J, with 15 bases between. Germline CDR1 SNHLY, CDR2 FYNNEI. The CDR3 DNA reads TGTGCCAGCAGGAAGACTGGGGGAGGCACCGGGGAGCTGTTTTTT. Its protein product is CASRKTGGGTGELFF.

A remark on this clone: Within the sample, other DNA sequences also encode this same CDR3. V is TRBV19 and J is TRBJ1-2; D is uncertain. Germline V lookup: CDR1 LNHDA, CDR2 SQIVND (reference sequence). Trimming took 1 base from V and 3 from J, leaving 3 bases between them. The CDR3 length is 12 residues. The CDR3 coding sequence is TGTGCCAGTAGTATAGGAGACTATGGCTACACCTTC. This gives the protein CASSIGDYGYTF.

This chain links TRBV19 with TRBJ1-1; D perhaps matches TRBD1 (6 bases). Germline CDR1 reads LNHDA; CDR2 reads SQIVND (reference sequence). The CDR3 covers 14 residues. V was shortened by 5 bases and J by 1 base, with 11 bases between the two germline ends. The CDR3 region has the DNA TGTGCCAGTAGTTACAGGGATGAGAACACTGAAGCTTTCTTT. Protein product: CASSYRDENTEAFF.

The gene calls are TRBV19 and TRBJ2-5; 8 bases fit TRBD1. The trim removed 6 bases at V and 1 base at J, leaving 4 bases unmatched. The germline gives CDR1 LNHDA, CDR2 SQIVND (reference sequence). CDR3 length equals 14 residues. In DNA form, the CDR3 reads TGTGCCAGTAGACGAACAGGGGGCCAAGAGACCCAGTACTTC. This codes for CASRRTGGQETQYF.

V and J are TRBV28 and TRBJ1-6; no definite D call. The V and J ends lost 4 bases and 4 bases respectively, with 17 bases between them. Germline assignment: CDR1 MDHEN and CDR2 SYDVKM. The CDR3 has 17 residues. CDR3 in amino acids: CASSSGLRAPYNSPLHF. The CDR3, as DNA: TGTGCCAGCAGTTCCGGGTTGAGGGCCCCTTATAATTCACCCCTCCACTTT.

This sequence joins TRBV10-1 and TRBJ1-5, with 7 bases that match TRBD1. With V trimmed by 0 bases and J by 4 bases, 3 bases remained unmatched. CDR3 length: 15 residues. In germline, CDR1 is WNHNN, CDR2 SYGVQD (reference sequence). The CDR3 spells CASSESDRQNQPQHF. The CDR3 DNA reads as TGCGCCAGCAGTGAGTCGGACAGGCAAAATCAGCCCCAGCATTTT.

This clone appeared a single time. The chain couples TRBV7-2 to TRBJ2-5; 11 bases line up with TRBD1. There are 14 residues in the CDR3. With 5 bases clipped from V and 5 bases from J, the junction kept 4 bases outside the gene matches. Per the germline V gene, CDR1 is SGHTA and CDR2 is FQGNSA. CDR3 DNA: TGTGCCAGCAGCCAGGGACAGGGGGGGGAGACCCAGTACTTC. Translating it yields CASSQGQGGETQYF.

A remark on this clone: An end of the junction differs from the germline gene, which may be a read error. V is TRBV9 and J is TRBJ2-6, with a weak D call TRBD1 (5 bases). CDR3 length: 18 residues. Germline loops: CDR1 SGDLS, CDR2 YYNGEE. The CDR3 is CASSVAAGVSSGANGLTF. CDR3 DNA sequence: TGTGCCAGCAGCGTAGCTGCAGGCGTCTCCTCTGGGGCCAACGGCCTGACTTTC.

V and J are TRBV7-9 and TRBJ2-1, with 14 nucleotides matching TRBD2. Germline values: CDR1 SEHNR, CDR2 FQNEAQ (reference sequence). The CDR3 length is 18 residues. V dropped 4 bases and J dropped 1; count of bases not matched to a gene: 6. The CDR3 loop is CASSSGLAGGVSYNEQFF. CDR3 in DNA: TGTGCCAGCAGCTCTGGACTAGCGGGGGGCGTATCCTACAATGAGCAGTTCTTC.

The rearrangement links TRBV9 to TRBJ2-7; D is perhaps TRBD1 (5 bases). Trimming stripped 0 bases from V and 6 bases from J, with 10 bases between. The CDR3 has 13 residues. The germline V gene has CDR1 SGDLS and CDR2 YYNGEE. The CDR3 nucleotides are TGTGCCAGCAGCGTAGGCAGGGCCGGCGAGCAGTACTTC. It yields the protein CASSVGRAGEQYF.

The chain uses TRBV10-3 and TRBJ1-6; 11 nucleotides align to TRBD1. Germline V gene data show CDR1 as ENHRY and CDR2 as SYGVKD. V dropped 5 bases and J dropped 7; count of bases not matched to a gene: 4. The length of the CDR3 is 15 residues. CDR3 sequence reads: CAISKDRGRNSPLHF. In nucleotides, the CDR3 is TGTGCCATCAGTAAGGACAGGGGGCGGAATTCACCCCTCCACTTT.